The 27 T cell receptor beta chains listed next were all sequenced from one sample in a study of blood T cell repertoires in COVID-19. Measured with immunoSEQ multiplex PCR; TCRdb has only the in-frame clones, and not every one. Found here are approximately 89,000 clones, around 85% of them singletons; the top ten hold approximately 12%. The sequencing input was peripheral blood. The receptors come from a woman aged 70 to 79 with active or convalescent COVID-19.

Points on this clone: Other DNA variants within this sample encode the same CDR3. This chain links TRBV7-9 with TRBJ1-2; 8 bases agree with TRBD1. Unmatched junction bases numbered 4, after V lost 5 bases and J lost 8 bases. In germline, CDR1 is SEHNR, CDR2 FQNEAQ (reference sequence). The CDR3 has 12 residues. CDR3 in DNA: TGTGCCAGCAGCCCAGGGGGCAGCGGCTACACCTTC. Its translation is CASSPGGSGYTF.

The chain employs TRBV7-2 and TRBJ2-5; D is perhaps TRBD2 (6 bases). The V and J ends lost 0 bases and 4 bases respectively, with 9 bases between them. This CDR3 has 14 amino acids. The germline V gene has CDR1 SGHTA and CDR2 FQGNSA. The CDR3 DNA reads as TGTGCCAGCAGCTTAGCGGGGGGTGGAGAGACCCAGTACTTC. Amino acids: CASSLAGGGETQYF. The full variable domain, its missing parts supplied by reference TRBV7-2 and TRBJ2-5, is GAGVSQSPSNKVTEKGKDVELRCDPISGHTALYWYRQSLGQGLEFLIYFQGNSAPDKSGLPSDRFSAERTGGSVSTLTIQRTQQEDSAVYLCASSLAGGGETQYFGPGTRLLVL.

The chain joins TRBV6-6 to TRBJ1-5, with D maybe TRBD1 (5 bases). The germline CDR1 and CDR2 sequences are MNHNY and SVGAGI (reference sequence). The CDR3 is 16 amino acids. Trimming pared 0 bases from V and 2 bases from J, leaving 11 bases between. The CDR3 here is CASSYSDPRGNQPQHF. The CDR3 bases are TGTGCCAGCAGTTACTCCGACCCCAGGGGCAATCAGCCCCAGCATTTT.

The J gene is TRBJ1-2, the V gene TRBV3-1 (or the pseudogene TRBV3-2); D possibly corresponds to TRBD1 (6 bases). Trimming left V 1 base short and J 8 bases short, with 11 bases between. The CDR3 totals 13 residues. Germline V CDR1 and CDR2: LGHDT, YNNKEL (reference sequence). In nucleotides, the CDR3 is TGTGCCAGCAGCCAAGCGACAGGTTCCGGCTACACCTTC. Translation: CASSQATGSGYTF.

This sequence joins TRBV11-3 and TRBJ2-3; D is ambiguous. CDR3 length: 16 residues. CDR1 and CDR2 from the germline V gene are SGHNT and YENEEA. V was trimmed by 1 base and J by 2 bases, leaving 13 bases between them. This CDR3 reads CASSLGVGLATDTQYF. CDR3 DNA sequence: TGTGCCAGCAGCTTAGGAGTTGGGCTCGCCACAGATACGCAGTATTTT.

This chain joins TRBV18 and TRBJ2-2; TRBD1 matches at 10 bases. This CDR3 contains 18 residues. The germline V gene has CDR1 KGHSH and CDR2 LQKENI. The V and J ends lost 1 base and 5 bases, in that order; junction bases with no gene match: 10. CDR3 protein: CASSPQGPGTGATGELFF. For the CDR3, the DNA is TGTGCCAGCTCACCACAAGGGCCCGGGACAGGGGCTACCGGGGAGCTGTTTTTT.

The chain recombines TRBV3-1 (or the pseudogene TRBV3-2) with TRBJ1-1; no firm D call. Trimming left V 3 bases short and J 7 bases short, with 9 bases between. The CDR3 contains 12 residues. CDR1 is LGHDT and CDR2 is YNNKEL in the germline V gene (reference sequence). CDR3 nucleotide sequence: TGTGCCAGCAGCCACGGCGACATTGAAGCTTTCTTT. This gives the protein CASSHGDIEAFF.

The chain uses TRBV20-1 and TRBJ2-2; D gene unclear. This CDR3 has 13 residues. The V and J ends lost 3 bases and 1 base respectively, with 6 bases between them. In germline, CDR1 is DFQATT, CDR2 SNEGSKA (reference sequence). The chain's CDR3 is CSASSRNTGELFF. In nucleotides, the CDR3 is TGCAGTGCTAGTTCCAGGAACACCGGGGAGCTGTTTTTT.

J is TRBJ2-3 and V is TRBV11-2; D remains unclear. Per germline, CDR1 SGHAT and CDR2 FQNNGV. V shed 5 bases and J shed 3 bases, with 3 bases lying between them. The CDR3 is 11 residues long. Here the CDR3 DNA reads TGTGCCAGCAGCCCTACAGATACGCAGTATTTT. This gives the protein CASSPTDTQYF.

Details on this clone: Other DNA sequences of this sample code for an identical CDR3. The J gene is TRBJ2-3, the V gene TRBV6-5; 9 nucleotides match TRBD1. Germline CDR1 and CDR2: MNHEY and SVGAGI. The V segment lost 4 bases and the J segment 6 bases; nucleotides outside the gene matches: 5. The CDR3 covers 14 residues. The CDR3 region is CASSSTGGADTQYF. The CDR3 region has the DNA TGTGCCAGCAGTTCAACAGGGGGCGCCGATACGCAGTATTTT.

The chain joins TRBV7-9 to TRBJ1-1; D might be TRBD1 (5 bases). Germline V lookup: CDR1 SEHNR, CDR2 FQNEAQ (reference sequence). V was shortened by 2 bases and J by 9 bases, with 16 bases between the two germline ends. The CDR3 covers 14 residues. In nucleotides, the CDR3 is TGTGCCAGCAGCTTATCGCAGGGCCTAACTCAAGCTTTCTTT. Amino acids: CASSLSQGLTQAFF.

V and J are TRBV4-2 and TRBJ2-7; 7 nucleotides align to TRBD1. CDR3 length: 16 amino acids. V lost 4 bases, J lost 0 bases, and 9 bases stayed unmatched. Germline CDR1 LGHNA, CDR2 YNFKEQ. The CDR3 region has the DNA TGTGCCAGCAGCCCAAGATCTTGGGACAGCTCCTACGAGCAGTACTTC. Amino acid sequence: CASSPRSWDSSYEQYF.

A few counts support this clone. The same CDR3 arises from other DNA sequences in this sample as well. The CDR3 here is CASSKREGASNEQFF. In DNA, the CDR3 is TGTGCCAGTAGTAAAAGAGAGGGGGCTTCTAATGAGCAGTTCTTC. V gene TRBV19 combines with J gene TRBJ2-1; 7 nucleotides match TRBD1. The CDR3 has 15 amino acids. V lost 4 bases and J lost 7; bases outside the gene matches: 10. CDR1 is LNHDA, CDR2 SQIVND, per germline (reference sequence).

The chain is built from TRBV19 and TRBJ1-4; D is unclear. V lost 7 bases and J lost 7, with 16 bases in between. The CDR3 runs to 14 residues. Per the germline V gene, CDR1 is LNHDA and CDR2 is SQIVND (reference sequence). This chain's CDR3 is CASIVSRGSEKLFF. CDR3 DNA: TGTGCCAGTATTGTCTCGAGAGGGTCTGAAAAACTGTTTTTT.

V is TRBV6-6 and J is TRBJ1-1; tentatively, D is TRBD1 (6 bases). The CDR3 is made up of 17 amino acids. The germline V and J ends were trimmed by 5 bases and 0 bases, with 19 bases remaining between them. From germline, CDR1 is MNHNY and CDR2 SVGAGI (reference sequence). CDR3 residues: CASSQRTAGVMNTEAFF. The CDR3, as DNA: TGTGCCAGCAGTCAGCGGACAGCCGGTGTTATGAACACTGAAGCTTTCTTT.

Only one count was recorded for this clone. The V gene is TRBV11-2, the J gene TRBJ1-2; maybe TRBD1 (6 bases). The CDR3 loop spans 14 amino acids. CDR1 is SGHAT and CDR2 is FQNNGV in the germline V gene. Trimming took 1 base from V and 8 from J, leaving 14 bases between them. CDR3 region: CASSLGLQGIGYTF. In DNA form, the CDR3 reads TGTGCCAGCAGCTTAGGCTTGCAGGGGATCGGCTACACCTTC.

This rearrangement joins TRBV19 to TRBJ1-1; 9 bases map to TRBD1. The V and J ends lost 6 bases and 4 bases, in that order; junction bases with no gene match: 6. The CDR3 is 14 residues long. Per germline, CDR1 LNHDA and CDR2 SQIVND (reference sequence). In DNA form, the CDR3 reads TGTGCCAGTAGGATAACAGGGGGCGGCACTGAAGCTTTCTTT. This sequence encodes CASRITGGGTEAFF.

In nucleotides, the CDR3 is TGCAGCGCCGTGGGACAGGGCGGCGAAAAACTGTTTTTT. It encodes CSAVGQGGEKLFF. The rearrangement joins TRBV29-1 to TRBJ1-4, with 9 bases aligning to TRBD1. J was trimmed by 8 bases and V by 7 bases; bases with no gene match: 8. The CDR3 is 13 residues long. The V gene's germline CDR1 is SQVTM and CDR2 ANQGSEA.

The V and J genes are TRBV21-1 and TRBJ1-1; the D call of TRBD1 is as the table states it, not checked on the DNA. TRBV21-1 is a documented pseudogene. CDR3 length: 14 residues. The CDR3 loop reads CASSTRDRASEAFF. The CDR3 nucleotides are TGTGCCAGCAGCACGCGGGACAGGGCCTCTGAAGCTTTCTTT.

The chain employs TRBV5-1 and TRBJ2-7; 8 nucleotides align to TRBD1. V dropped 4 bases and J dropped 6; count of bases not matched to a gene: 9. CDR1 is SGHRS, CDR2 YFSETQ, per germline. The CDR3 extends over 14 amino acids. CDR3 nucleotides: TGCGCCAGCAGCCTTAGGACAGGGACCGCCGAGCAGTACTTC. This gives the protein CASSLRTGTAEQYF. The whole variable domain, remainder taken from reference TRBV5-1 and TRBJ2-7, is KAGVTQTPRYLIKTRGQQVTLSCSPISGHRSVSWYQQTPGQGLQFLFEYFSETQRNKGNFPGRFSGRQFSNSRSEMNVSTLELGDSALYLCASSLRTGTAEQYFGPGTRLTVT.

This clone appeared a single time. DNA of the CDR3: TGTGCCAGCAGTCACAGGGGTTCCGGGGAGCTGTTTTTT. It codes for CASSHRGSGELFF. The chain couples TRBV6-4 to TRBJ2-2; 7 nucleotides match TRBD1. In germline, CDR1 is MRHNA, CDR2 SNTAGT. Trimming cost V 5 bases and J 6 bases; bases outside gene matches: 3. This CDR3 has 13 amino acids.

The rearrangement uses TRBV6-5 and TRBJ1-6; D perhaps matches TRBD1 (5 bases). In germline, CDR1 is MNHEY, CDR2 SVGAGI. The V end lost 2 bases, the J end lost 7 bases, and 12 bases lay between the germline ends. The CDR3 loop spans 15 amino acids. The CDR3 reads CASSYGSRGNSPLHF. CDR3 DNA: TGTGCCAGCAGTTACGGTTCTAGGGGAAATTCACCCCTCCACTTT.

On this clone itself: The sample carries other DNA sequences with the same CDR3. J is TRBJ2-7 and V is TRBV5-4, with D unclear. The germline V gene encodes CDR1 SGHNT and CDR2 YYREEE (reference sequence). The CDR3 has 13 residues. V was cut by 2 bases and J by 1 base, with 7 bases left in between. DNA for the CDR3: TGTGCCAGCAGCTTATACAGTTCCTACGAGCAGTACTTC. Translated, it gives CASSLYSSYEQYF.

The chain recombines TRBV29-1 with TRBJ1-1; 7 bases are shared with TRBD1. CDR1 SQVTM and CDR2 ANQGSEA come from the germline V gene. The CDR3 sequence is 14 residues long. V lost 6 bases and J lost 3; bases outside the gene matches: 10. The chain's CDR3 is CSVRQGGGDTEAFF. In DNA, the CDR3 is TGCAGCGTACGCCAGGGGGGCGGCGACACTGAAGCTTTCTTT. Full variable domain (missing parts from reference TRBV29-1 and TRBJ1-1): SAVISQKPSRDICQRGTSLTIQCQVDSQVTMMFWYRQQPGQSLTLIATANQGSEATYESGFVIDKFPISRPNLTFSTLTVSNMSPEDSSIYLCSVRQGGGDTEAFFGQGTRLTVV.

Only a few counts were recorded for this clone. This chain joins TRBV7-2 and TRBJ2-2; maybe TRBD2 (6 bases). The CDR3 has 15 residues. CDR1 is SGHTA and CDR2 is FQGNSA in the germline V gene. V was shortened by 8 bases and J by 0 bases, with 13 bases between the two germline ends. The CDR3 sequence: CASRRGYANTGELFF. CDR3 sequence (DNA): TGTGCCAGCCGCCGGGGGTACGCGAACACCGGGGAGCTGTTTTTT.

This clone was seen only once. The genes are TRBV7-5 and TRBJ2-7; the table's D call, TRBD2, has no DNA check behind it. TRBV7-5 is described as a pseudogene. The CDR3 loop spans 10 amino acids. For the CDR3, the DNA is TGTGCCAGAAGCCTTTACGAGCAGTACTTC. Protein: CARSLYEQYF.

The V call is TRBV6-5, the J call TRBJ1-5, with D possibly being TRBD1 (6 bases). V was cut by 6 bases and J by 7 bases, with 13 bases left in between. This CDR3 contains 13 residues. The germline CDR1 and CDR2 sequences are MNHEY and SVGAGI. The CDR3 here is CASSRTVDQPQHF. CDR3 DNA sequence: TGTGCCAGCAGCAGGACAGTGGACCAGCCCCAGCATTTT.